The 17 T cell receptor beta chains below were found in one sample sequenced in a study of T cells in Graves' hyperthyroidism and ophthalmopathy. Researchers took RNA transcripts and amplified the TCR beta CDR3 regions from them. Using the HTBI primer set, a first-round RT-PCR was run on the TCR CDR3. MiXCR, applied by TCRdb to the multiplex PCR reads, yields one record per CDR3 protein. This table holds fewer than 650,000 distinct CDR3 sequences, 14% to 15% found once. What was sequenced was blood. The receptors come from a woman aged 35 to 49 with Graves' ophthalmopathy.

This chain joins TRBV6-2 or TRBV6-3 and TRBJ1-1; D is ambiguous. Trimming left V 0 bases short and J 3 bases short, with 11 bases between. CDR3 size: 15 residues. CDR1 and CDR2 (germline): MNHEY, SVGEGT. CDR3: CASSYSRAHHTEAFF. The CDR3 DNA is TGTGCCAGCAGTTACTCACGGGCCCATCACACTGAAGCTTTCTTT.

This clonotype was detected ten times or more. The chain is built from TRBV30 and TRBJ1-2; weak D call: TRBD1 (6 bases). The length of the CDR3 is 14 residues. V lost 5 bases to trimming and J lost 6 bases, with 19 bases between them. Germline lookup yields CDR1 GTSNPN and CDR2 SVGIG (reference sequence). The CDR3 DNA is TGTGCCTGGGTCGGACAGCTGATTTCCAATGGCTACACCTTC. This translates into CAWVGQLISNGYTF.

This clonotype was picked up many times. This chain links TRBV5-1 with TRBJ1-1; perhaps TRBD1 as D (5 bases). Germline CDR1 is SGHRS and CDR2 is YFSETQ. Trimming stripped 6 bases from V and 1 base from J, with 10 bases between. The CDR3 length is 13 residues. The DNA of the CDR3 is TGCGCCAGCATGGGGGTCGGGAACACTGAAGCTTTCTTT. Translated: CASMGVGNTEAFF.

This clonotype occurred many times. The CDR3 sequence: CAISETQGRTEAFF. CDR3 DNA sequence: TGTGCCATCAGTGAAACACAGGGAAGAACTGAAGCTTTCTTT. V gene TRBV10-3 combines with J gene TRBJ1-1; D is perhaps TRBD1 (6 bases). Germline assignment: CDR1 ENHRY and CDR2 SYGVKD. Trimming cost V 3 bases and J 5 bases, with 13 bases left between them. The CDR3 spans 14 residues.

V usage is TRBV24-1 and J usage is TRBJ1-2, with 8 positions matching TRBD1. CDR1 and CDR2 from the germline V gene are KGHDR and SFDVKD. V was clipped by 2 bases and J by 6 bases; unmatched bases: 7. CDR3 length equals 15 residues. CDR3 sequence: CATSDSSGGFDGYTF. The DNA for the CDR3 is TGTGCCACCAGTGATTCGTCAGGGGGCTTTGATGGCTACACCTTC.

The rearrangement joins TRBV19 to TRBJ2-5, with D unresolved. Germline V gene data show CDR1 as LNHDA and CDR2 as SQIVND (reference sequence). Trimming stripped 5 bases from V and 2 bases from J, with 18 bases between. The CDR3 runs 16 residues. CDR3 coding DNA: TGTGCCAGTAGTCCCGCTACCCTGACCCCACAAGAGACCCAGTACTTC. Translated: CASSPATLTPQETQYF.

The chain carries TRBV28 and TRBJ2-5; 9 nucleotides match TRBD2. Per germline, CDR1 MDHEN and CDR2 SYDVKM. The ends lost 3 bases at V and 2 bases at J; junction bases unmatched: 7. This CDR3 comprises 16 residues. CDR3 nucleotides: TGTGCCAGCAGTTTGGTAGCGGGAGAGGTACAAGAGACCCAGTACTTC. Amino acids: CASSLVAGEVQETQYF.

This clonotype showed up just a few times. CDR3 nucleotides: TGCGCCAGCACCTTCGGCCATCGAGGACAGGGGGAAGAGACCCAGTACTTC. Amino acid sequence: CASTFGHRGQGEETQYF. The chain couples TRBV5-1 to TRBJ2-5, with 10 positions matching TRBD1. Germline CDR1 is SGHRS and CDR2 is YFSETQ. V lost 6 bases and J lost 3; bases outside the gene matches: 14. CDR3 size: 17 residues.

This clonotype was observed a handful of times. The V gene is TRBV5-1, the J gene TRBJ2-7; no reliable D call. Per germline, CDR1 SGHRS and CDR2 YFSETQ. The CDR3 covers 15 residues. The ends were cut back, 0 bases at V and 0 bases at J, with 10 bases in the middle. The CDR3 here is CASSLVPEGSYEQYF. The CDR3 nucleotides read TGCGCCAGCAGCTTGGTCCCCGAAGGCTCCTACGAGCAGTACTTC.

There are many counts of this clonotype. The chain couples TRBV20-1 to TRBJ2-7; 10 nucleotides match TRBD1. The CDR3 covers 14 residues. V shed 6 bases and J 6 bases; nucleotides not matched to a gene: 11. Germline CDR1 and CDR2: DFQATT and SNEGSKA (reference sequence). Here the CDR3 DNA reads TGCAGTGCACAAAACCGACAGGGGGCGGGCGAGCAGTACTTC. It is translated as CSAQNRQGAGEQYF.

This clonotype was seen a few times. CDR3 in DNA: TGTGCCAGTAGGGGACCCCTCACCGGGGAGCTGTTTTTT. This gives the protein CASRGPLTGELFF. This rearrangement joins TRBV19 to TRBJ2-2; D is perhaps TRBD1 or TRBD2 (5 bases each). This CDR3 has 13 amino acids. Trimming removed 6 bases at V and 4 bases at J, with 9 bases between. Germline CDR1 and CDR2: LNHDA and SQIVND (reference sequence).

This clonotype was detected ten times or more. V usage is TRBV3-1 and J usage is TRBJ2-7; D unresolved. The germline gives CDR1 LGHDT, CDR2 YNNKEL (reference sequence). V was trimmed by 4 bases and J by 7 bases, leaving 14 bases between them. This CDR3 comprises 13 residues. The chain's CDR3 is CASSLTPFGEQYF. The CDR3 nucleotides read TGTGCCAGCAGCCTTACCCCCTTTGGGGAGCAGTACTTC.

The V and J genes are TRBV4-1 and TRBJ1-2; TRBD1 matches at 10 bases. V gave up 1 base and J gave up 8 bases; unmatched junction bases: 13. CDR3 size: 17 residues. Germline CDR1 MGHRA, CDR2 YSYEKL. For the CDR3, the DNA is TGCGCCAGCAGCCAAGTCGGGGGACAGGGGTACTCCTACGGCTACACCTTC. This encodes CASSQVGGQGYSYGYTF.

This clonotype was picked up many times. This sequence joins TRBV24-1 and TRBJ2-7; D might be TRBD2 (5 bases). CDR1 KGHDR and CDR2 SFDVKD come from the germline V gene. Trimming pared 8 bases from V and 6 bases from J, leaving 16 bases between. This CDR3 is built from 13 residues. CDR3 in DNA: TGTGCCACCAACGCCGGGATCGGATCCGAGCAGTACTTC. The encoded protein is CATNAGIGSEQYF.

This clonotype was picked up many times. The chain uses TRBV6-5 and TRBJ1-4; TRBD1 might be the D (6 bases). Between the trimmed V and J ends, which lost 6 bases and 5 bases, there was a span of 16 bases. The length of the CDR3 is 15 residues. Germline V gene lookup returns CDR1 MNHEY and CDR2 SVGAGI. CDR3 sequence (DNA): TGTGCCAGCAGCGGGGTGACAGGAGGAAATGAAAAACTGTTTTTT. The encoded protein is CASSGVTGGNEKLFF.

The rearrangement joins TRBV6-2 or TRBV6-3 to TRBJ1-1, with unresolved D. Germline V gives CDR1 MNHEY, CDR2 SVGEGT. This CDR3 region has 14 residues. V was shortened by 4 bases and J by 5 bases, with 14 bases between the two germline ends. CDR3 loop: CASSFPHTLTEAFF. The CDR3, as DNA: TGTGCCAGCAGTTTCCCCCACACGTTAACTGAAGCTTTCTTT.

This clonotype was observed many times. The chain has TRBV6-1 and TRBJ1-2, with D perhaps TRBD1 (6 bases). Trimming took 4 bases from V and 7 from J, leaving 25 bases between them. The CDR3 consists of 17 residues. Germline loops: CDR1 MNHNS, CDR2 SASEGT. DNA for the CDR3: TGTGCCAGCAGTGCCGGACAGAAAACCAAAGGATTGGGTGGCTACACCTTC. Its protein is CASSAGQKTKGLGGYTF.